This entry lists 11 T cell receptor beta chains sequenced from one sample in a study of human thymus T cells. Measured with immunoSEQ multiplex PCR; TCRdb has only the in-frame clones, and not every one. This table holds about 44,000 clones, 94% found once. Sample: blood. The receptor source for this set is a boy under three years old with a congenital heart defect but otherwise immunologically healthy.

CDR3 nucleotide sequence: TGTGCCAGCAGCCCCCGACTAGCGGGCACAGATACGCAGTATTTT. Translating it yields CASSPRLAGTDTQYF. The V gene is TRBV7-2, the J gene TRBJ2-3; TRBD2 aligns across 9 bases. Unmatched junction bases numbered 4, after V lost 5 bases and J lost 1 base. This CDR3 region has 15 residues. The germline gives CDR1 SGHTA, CDR2 FQGNSA.

The chain combines TRBV10-1 with TRBJ2-2; tentatively, D is TRBD2 (5 bases). CDR1 is WNHNN, CDR2 SYGVQD, per germline (reference sequence). This CDR3 has 13 amino acids. V was cut by 3 bases and J by 8 bases, with 10 bases left in between. This CDR3 reads CASSESGRGELFF. The CDR3 DNA is TGCGCCAGCAGTGAAAGCGGACGAGGGGAGCTGTTTTTT.

V gene TRBV5-4 combines with J gene TRBJ2-5; TRBD2 matches at 7 bases. CDR3 length: 13 amino acids. V lost 0 bases, J lost 5 bases, and 1 base stayed unmatched. The germline CDR1 and CDR2 sequences are SGHNT and YYREEE (reference sequence). The CDR3 region has the DNA TGTGCCAGCAGCTTGGACGGGGGGGAGACCCAGTACTTC. Translating it yields CASSLDGGETQYF.

The V and J genes are TRBV9 and TRBJ2-3, with 8 bases identical to TRBD2. CDR1 is SGDLS and CDR2 is YYNGEE in the germline V gene. J lost 5 bases, V lost 0 bases, and 2 bases had no gene match. This CDR3 spans 14 amino acids. CDR3 loop: CASSVGSGGDTQYF. CDR3 nucleotides: TGTGCCAGCAGCGTAGGGAGCGGGGGAGATACGCAGTATTTT.

This chain links TRBV4-3 with TRBJ2-7, with a possible D match to TRBD2 (6 bases). Germline lookup yields CDR1 LGHNA and CDR2 YSLEER. CDR3 length: 17 amino acids. Trimming removed 0 bases at V and 0 bases at J, with 15 bases between. In DNA form, the CDR3 reads TGCGCCAGCAGCCAAGATATTGGGGGGACGGGCTCCTACGAGCAGTACTTC. This gives the protein CASSQDIGGTGSYEQYF.

The rearrangement uses TRBV5-1 and TRBJ2-2, with a possible D match to TRBD2 (5 bases). The ends were cut back, 4 bases at V and 5 bases at J, with 12 bases in the middle. This CDR3 region has 14 residues. Germline CDR1 and CDR2: SGHRS and YFSETQ. CDR3: CASSQAQRTGELFF. The CDR3 DNA reads as TGCGCCAGCAGCCAAGCTCAGCGGACCGGGGAGCTGTTTTTT.

This sequence joins TRBV9 and TRBJ1-2; D not resolved. The CDR3 contains 12 residues. V lost 7 bases and J lost 4, with 11 bases in between. Germline V gene data show CDR1 as SGDLS and CDR2 as YYNGEE. This CDR3 is CASGVGSYGYTF. Written as DNA, the CDR3 is TGTGCCAGCGGGGTAGGAAGCTATGGCTACACCTTC.

The sample holds a few counts of this clone. The V and J genes are TRBV4-2 and TRBJ1-2; D not certain. Germline V gene sequence: CDR1 LGHNA, CDR2 YNFKEQ. The V gene lost 5 bases and the J gene lost 8 bases, with 15 bases spanning the gap. This CDR3 is built from 13 residues. The CDR3 DNA is TGTGCCAGCAGCTCGGGTCCAGTAGGCGGCTACACCTTC. Its protein product is CASSSGPVGGYTF.

The rearrangement joins TRBV6-9 to TRBJ1-6; a possible D gene is TRBD1 (5 bases). Germline lookup yields CDR1 MNHGY and CDR2 SVAAGI. The V gene lost 2 bases and the J gene lost 0 bases, with 23 bases spanning the gap. The CDR3 totals 21 residues. CDR3 in DNA: TGTGCCAGCAGTTATCCGAAAGCAGGACACCACTTTTTCTCCTATAATTCACCCCTCCACTTT. It codes for CASSYPKAGHHFFSYNSPLHF.

This CDR3 is CASSQYSGGSFYNEQFF. CDR3 in DNA: TGTGCCAGCAGCCAATATAGCGGGGGGTCTTTCTACAATGAGCAGTTCTTC. The chain employs TRBV14 and TRBJ2-1; 10 bases map to TRBD2. Germline V gene data show CDR1 as SGHDN and CDR2 as FVKESK. The CDR3 is made up of 17 amino acids. V dropped 2 bases and J dropped 3; count of bases not matched to a gene: 7.

V usage is TRBV13 and J usage is TRBJ1-1, with D possibly being TRBD1 (6 bases). Germline V gene data show CDR1 as PRHDT and CDR2 as FYEKMQ (reference sequence). The CDR3 sequence is 13 residues long. Trimming took 5 bases from V and 6 from J, leaving 13 bases between them. DNA for the CDR3: TGTGCCAGCAGCCCTGCGAAGGGGGCTGAAGCTTTCTTT. Protein: CASSPAKGAEAFF. Variable domain in full (rest from reference TRBV13 and TRBJ1-1): AAGVIQSPRHLIKEKRETATLKCYPIPRHDTVYWYQQGPGQDPQFLISFYEKMQSDKGSIPDRFSAQQFSDYHSELNMSSLELGDSALYFCASSPAKGAEAFFGQGTRLTVV.